The present entry profiles one T cell receptor beta chain with its context. Its target is not known. This entry belongs to a study of identical twins. Each CDR3 protein gets one entry after TCRdb re-called the 5' RACE reads with MiXCR. The table lists hundreds of thousands of distinct CDR3 sequences, around a sixth of them singletons, with about 12% in the top ten. General study results and limits: Zero-insertion analyses were open to partial confounding by invariant MAIT and iNKT cells.

The CDR3 spans 13 residues. Trimming pared 4 bases from V and 4 bases from J, leaving 10 bases between. CDR1 MNHEY and CDR2 SVGAGI come from the germline V gene. The data were also submitted as part of a second study, on T cells expressing NK-cell markers. According to that study: A range of about 1.0-7.0% of CD8+ T cells consisted of dominant NKG2C+ clonotypes in roughly 6 donors.

The sequenced material came from PBMCs. The V call is TRBV6-5, the J call TRBJ1-1; D is unclear. This receptor was identified in a woman aged 18-30 years in good health. The CDR3: CASSLVLRTEAFF. In DNA form, the CDR3 reads TGTGCCAGCAGTTTGGTCCTGCGCACTGAAGCTTTCTTT.